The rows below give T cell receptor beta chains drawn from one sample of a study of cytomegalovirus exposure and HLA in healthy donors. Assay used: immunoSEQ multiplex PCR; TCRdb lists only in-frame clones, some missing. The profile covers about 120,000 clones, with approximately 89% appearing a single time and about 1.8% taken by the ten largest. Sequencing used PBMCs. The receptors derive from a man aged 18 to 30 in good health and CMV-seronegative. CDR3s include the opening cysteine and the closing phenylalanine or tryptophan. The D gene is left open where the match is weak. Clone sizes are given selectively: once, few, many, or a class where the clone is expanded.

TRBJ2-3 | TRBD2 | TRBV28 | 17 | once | TGTGCCAGCAGTTTCGGACTAGCGGGAGGACCCACAGATACGCAGTATTTT | CASSFGLAGGPTDTQYF
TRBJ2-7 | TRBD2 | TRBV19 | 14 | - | TGTGCCAGTAGCACTAGCGGGAGCTCCTACGAGCAGTACTTC | CASSTSGSSYEQYF
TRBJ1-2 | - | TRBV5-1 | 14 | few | TGCGCCAGCAGCTTGGTCGCAGGGATGGATGGCTACACCTTC | CASSLVAGMDGYTF
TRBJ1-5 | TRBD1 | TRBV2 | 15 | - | TGTGCCAGCAGCGGACAGGGGTCAAACAATCAGCCCCAGCATTTT | CASSGQGSNNQPQHF
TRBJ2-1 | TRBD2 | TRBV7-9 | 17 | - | TGTGCCAGCAGCTTACTAGCGGGGGGGCTTGGGTACAATGAGCAGTTCTTC | CASSLLAGGLGYNEQFF
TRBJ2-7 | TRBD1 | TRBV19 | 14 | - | TGTGCCAGTACCAAGGGGGACAGGGGTTACGAGCAGTACTTC | CASTKGDRGYEQYF
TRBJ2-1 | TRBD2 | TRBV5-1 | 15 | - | TGCGCCAGCAGGGGTAGCGGGGGGGCCGAAAATGAGCAGTTCTTC | CASRGSGGAENEQFF
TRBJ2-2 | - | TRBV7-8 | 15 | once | TGTGCCAGCAGCTTAGCACGCAGGGTCACCGGGGAGCTGTTTTTT | CASSLARRVTGELFF
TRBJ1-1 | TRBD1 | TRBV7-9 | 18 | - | TGTGCCAGCAGTGCAAGTAAGTTCTGGGACAGGGGCGACACTGAAGCTTTCTTT | CASSASKFWDRGDTEAFF
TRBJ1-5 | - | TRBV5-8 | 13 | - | TGTGCCAGCAGCTTCGGACGGGAGGGCACCCAGCATTTT | CASSFGREGTQHF
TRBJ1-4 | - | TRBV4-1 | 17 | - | TGCGCCAGCAGCCCCCAAACCATGGGCGCAACTAATGAAAAACTGTTTTTT | CASSPQTMGATNEKLFF
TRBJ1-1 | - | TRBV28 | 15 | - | TGTGCCAGCAGGGCGGACGACAGGAAGAACACTGAAGCTTTCTTT | CASRADDRKNTEAFF
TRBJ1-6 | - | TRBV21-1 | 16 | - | TGTGCCAGCAGCAAAGGGGGACAGTCTCATAATTCACCCCTCCACTTT | CASSKGGQSHNSPLHF
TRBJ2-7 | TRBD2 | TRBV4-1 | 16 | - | TGCGCCAGCAGCCAAGAGGGACTAGCGAACTCCTACGAGCAGTACTTC | CASSQEGLANSYEQYF
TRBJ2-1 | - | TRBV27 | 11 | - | TGTGCCAGCAGTACCCGGGACATCGAGTTCTTC | CASSTRDIEFF
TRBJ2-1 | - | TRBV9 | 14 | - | TGTGCCAGCAGCGTAAGACAGGACCACAATGAGCAGTTCTTC | CASSVRQDHNEQFF
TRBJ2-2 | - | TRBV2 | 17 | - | TGTGCCAGCAGCAAAAAATGGACTTTCGCGAACACCGGGGAGCTGTTTTTT | CASSKKWTFANTGELFF
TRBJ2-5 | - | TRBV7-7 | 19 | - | TGTGCCAGCAGCCCTAGTTGGAGCCCCTCGACAGGAGGACGTGAGACCCAGTACTTC | CASSPSWSPSTGGRETQYF
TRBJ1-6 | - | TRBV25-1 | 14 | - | TGTGCCAGCAGTGAATACCCAGATAATTCACCCCTCCACTTT | CASSEYPDNSPLHF
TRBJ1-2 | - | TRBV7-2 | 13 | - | TGTGCCAGCAGCTGGACAGTAATAAATGGCTACACCTTC | CASSWTVINGYTF
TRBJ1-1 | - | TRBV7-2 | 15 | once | TGTGCCAGCAGCTTCTTCCCACGGTTGAACACTGAAGCTTTCTTT | CASSFFPRLNTEAFF
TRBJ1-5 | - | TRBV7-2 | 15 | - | TGTGCCAGCAGCCCCGACAGATATAGCAATCAGCCCCAGCATTTT | CASSPDRYSNQPQHF
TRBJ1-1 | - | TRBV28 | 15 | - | TGTGCCAGCAGTTGGGGCCAGTTCATGAACACTGAAGCTTTCTTT | CASSWGQFMNTEAFF
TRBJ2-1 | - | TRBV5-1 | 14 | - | TGCGCCAGCAGCTTGGGGCACACAAACAATGAGCAGTTCTTC | CASSLGHTNNEQFF
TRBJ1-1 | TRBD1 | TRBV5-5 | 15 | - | TGTGCCAGCAGCTCCCGGGACAGAATATACCATGAAGCTTTCTTT | CASSSRDRIYHEAFF
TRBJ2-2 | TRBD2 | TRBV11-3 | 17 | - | TGTGCCAGCAGCCCCCAGCTGGTAGCGGGGAACACCGGGGAGCTGTTTTTT | CASSPQLVAGNTGELFF
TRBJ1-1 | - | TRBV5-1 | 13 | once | TGCGCCAGCAGCTTGGACGGGGACACTGAAGCTTTCTTT | CASSLDGDTEAFF
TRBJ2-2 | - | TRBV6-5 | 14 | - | TGTGCCAGCAGTTACGGACTGGCCACCGGGGAGCTGTTTTTT | CASSYGLATGELFF
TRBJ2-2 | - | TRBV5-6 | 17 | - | TGTGCCAGCAGCTTGTTTGGGCCTTCAACGGACACCGGGGAGCTGTTTTTT | CASSLFGPSTDTGELFF
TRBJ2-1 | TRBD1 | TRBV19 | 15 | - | TGTGCCAGTAGTCTCGGACAGGGGAGCAGTGGTGAGCAGTTCTTC | CASSLGQGSSGEQFF
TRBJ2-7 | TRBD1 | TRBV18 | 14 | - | TGTGCCAGCTCCCTGACACAGGGGTCCTACGAGCAGTACTTC | CASSLTQGSYEQYF
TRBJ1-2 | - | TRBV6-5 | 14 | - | TGTGCCAGCAGTAAATTCACAGGGACCTATGGCTACACCTTC | CASSKFTGTYGYTF
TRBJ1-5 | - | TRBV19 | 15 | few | TGTGCCAGTAGTAATAGAAGGCAGGAACATCAGCCCCAGCATTTT | CASSNRRQEHQPQHF
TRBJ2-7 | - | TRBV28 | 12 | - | TGTGCCAGCAGTTTCCGTCCCTACGAGCAGTACTTC | CASSFRPYEQYF
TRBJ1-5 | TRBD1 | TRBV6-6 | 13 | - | TGTGCCAGCACAAGACAGGGGCGAGGGCCCCAGCATTTT | CASTRQGRGPQHF
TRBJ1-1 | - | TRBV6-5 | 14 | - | TGTGCCAGCAGTTACCGACAGGCTGGCACTGAAGCTTTCTTT | CASSYRQAGTEAFF
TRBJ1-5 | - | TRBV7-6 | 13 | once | TGTGCCAGCAGCTTAGGTTCTTATCAGCCCCAGCATTTT | CASSLGSYQPQHF
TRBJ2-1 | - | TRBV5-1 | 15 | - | TGCGCCAGCAGCTTTACGTGGGAGTCCTACAATGAGCAGTTCTTC | CASSFTWESYNEQFF
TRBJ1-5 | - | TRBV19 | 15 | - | TGTGCCAGTAGTTCCCCGGGGGGGGATGCCTCGGCCCAGCATTTT | CASSSPGGDASAQHF
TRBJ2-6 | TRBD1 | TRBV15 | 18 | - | TGTGCCACCAGCAGTACAGGGGACCCAAGCTCTGGGGCCAACGTCCTGACTTTC | CATSSTGDPSSGANVLTF
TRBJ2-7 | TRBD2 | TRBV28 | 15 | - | TGTGCCAGCAGTTTCAGGACTAGCCAATCCTACGAGCAGTACTTC | CASSFRTSQSYEQYF
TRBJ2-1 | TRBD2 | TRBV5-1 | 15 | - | TGCGCCAGCAGACCAAGACTAGCGGGAGAGGATGAGCAGTTCTTC | CASRPRLAGEDEQFF
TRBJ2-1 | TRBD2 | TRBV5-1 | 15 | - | TGCGCCAGCAGCTTGGCACTAGCGGGAGGGAATGAGCAGTTCTTC | CASSLALAGGNEQFF
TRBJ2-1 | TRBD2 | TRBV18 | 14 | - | TGTGCCAGCTCACCACAGCGGGACTACAATGAGCAGTTCTTC | CASSPQRDYNEQFF
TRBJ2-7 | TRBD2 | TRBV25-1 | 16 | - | TGTGCCAGCAGTGGAATGGGGACTAGCGGCCCTCAAGAGCAGTACTTC | CASSGMGTSGPQEQYF
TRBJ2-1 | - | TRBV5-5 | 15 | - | TGTGCCAGCAGCTTGGGGCAATTCCCCTACAATGAGCAGTTCTTC | CASSLGQFPYNEQFF
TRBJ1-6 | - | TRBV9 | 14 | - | TGTGCCAGCAGCCTCCGACAGGAAAATTCACCCCTCCACTTT | CASSLRQENSPLHF
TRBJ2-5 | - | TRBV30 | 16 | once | TGTGCCTGGAGTGCGGGTAGAACGAGTGAACAAGAGACCCAGTACTTC | CAWSAGRTSEQETQYF
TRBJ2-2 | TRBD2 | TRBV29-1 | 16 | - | TGCAGCGTGGGGACTAGCGGGACGGCGAACACCGGGGAGCTGTTTTTT | CSVGTSGTANTGELFF
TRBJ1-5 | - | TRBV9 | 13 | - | TGTGCCAGCAGAAATACGGGGAATCAGCCCCAGCATTTT | CASRNTGNQPQHF
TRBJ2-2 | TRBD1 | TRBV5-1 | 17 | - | TGCGCCAGCAGCTCAAAGGTCGGGACAGGGCGCACCGGGGAGCTGTTTTTT | CASSSKVGTGRTGELFF
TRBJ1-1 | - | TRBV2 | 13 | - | TGTGCCAGCAGTGGAGACAGGAACACTGAAGCTTTCTTT | CASSGDRNTEAFF
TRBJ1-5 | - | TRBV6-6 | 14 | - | TGTGCCAGCACCAGGATGACAGGAGTTCAGCCCCAGCATTTT | CASTRMTGVQPQHF
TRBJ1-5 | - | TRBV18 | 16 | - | TGTGCCAGCTCACCAATCGCAGGGGACGCGGGTCAGCCCCAGCATTTT | CASSPIAGDAGQPQHF
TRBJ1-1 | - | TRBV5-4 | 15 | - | TGTGCCAGCAGCTTGGTCGGTAGACTTTACACTGAAGCTTTCTTT | CASSLVGRLYTEAFF
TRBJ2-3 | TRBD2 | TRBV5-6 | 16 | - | TGTGCCAGCAGCTTCTCTTCTAGCGGGAGAACAGATACGCAGTATTTT | CASSFSSSGRTDTQYF
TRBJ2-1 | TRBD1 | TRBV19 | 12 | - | TGTGCCAGCCGACAGGGATACAATGAGCAGTTCTTC | CASRQGYNEQFF
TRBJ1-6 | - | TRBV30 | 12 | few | TGTGCCTGGAGTGAAGAGAATTCACCCCTCCACTTT | CAWSEENSPLHF
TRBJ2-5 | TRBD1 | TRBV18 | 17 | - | TGTGCCAGCTCACCCCTCCCGGGACAGGGGACCCAAGAGACCCAGTACTTC | CASSPLPGQGTQETQYF